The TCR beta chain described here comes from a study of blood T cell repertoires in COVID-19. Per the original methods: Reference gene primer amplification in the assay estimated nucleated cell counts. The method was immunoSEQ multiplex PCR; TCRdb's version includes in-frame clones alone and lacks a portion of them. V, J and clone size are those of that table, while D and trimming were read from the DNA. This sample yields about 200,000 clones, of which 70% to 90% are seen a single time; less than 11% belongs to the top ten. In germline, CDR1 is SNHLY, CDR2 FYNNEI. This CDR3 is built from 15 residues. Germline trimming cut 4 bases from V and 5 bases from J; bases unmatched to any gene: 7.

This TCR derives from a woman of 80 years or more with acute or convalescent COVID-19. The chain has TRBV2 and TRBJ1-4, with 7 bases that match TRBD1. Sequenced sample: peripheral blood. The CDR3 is CASSGGDSRNEKLFF. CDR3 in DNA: TGTGCCAGCAGTGGAGGGGACAGCCGGAATGAAAAACTGTTTTTT.